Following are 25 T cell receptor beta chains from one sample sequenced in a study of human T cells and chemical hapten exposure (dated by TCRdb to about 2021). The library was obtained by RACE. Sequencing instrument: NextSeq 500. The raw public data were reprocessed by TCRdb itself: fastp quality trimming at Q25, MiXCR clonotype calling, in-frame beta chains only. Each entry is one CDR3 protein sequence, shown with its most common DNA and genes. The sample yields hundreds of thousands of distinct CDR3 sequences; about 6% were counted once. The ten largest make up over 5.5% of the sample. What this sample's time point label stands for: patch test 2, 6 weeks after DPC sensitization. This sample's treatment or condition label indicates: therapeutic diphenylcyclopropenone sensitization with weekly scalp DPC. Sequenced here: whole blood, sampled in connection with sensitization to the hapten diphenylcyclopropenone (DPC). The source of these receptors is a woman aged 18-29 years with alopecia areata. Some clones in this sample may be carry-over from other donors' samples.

The CDR3 reads CASSRGLGSDTQYF. CDR3 coding DNA: TGTGCCAGCAGCCGCGGACTTGGGTCAGATACGCAGTATTTT. The V call is TRBV7-9, the J call TRBJ2-3, with D possibly matching TRBD2 (5 bases). The CDR3 is 14 amino acids. In germline, CDR1 is SEHNR, CDR2 FQNEAQ (reference sequence). V gave up 5 bases and J gave up 4 bases, with 13 bases separating them.

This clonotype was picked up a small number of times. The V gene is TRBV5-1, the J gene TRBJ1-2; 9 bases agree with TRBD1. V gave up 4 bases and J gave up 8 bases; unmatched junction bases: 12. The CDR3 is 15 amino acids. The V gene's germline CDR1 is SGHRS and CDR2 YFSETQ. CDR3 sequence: CASSGETGGREGYTF. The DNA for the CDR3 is TGCGCCAGCAGCGGGGAAACAGGGGGCAGAGAAGGCTACACCTTC.

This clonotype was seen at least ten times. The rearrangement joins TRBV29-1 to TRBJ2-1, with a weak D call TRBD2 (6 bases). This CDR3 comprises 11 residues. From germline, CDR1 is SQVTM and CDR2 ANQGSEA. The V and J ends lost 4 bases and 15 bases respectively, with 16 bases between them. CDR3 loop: CSVVGSGLRFF. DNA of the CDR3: TGCAGCGTTGTCGGTTCGGGACTCAGGTTCTTC.

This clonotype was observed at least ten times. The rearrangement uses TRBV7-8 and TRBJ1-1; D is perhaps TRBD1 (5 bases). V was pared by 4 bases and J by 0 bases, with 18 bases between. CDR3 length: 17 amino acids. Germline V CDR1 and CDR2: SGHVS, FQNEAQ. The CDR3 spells CASSYGGGEGMNTEAFF. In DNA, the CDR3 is TGTGCCAGCAGCTACGGGGGTGGGGAAGGAATGAACACTGAAGCTTTCTTT.

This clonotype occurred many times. CDR3 coding DNA: TGTGCCAGCACCCCTGGGGACAGATCGGACAGAGAGAGGGTTAATGGCTACACCTTC. Translated: CASTPGDRSDRERVNGYTF. J is TRBJ1-2 and V is TRBV7-9; 7 positions agree with TRBD1. The CDR3 extends over 19 amino acids. Trimming removed 7 bases from V and 6 bases from J; junction bases left unmatched: 26. Germline loops: CDR1 SEHNR, CDR2 FQNEAQ (reference sequence). The full variable domain, completed using reference TRBV7-9 and TRBJ1-2, is DTGVSQNPRHKITKRGQNVTFRCDPISEHNRLYWYRQTLGQGPEFLTYFQNEAQLEKSRLLSDRFSAERPKGSFSTLEIQRTEQGDSAMYLCASTPGDRSDRERVNGYTFGSGTRLTVV.

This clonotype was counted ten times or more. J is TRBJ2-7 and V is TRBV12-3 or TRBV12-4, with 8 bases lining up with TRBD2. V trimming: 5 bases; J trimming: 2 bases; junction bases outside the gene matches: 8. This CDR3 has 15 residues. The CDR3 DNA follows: TGTGCCAGCAGTCCCAGGGGAGCGGGGGCCTACGAGCAGTACTTC. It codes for CASSPRGAGAYEQYF.

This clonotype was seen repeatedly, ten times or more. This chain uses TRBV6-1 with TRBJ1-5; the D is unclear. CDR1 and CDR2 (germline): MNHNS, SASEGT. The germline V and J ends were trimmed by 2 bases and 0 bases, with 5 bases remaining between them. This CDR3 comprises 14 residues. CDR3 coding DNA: TGTGCCAGCAGTGAACGCCGTAGCAATCAGCCCCAGCATTTT. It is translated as CASSERRSNQPQHF.

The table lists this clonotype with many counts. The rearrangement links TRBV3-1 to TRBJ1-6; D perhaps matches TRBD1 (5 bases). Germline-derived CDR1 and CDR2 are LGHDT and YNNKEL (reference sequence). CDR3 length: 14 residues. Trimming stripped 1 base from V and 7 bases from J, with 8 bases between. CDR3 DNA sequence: TGTGCCAGCAGCCAAGTGGGGGAGAATTCACCCCTCCACTTT. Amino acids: CASSQVGENSPLHF.

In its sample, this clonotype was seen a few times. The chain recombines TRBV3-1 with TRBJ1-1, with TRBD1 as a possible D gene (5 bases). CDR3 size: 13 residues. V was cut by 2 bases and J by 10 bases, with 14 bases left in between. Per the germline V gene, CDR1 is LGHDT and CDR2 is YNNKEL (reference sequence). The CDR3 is CASSQTLTEGAFF. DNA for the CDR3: TGTGCCAGCAGCCAAACTTTGACAGAGGGAGCTTTCTTT.

The CDR3, as DNA: TGTGCCAGCTCCCTCTTTGAGGCAGGGGATCAGCCCCAGCATTTT. It specifies CASSLFEAGDQPQHF. The gene calls are TRBV18 and TRBJ1-5; maybe TRBD1 (6 bases). The germline V gene encodes CDR1 KGHSH and CDR2 LQKENI. Trimming pared 6 bases from V and 5 bases from J, leaving 17 bases between. The CDR3 extends over 15 amino acids.

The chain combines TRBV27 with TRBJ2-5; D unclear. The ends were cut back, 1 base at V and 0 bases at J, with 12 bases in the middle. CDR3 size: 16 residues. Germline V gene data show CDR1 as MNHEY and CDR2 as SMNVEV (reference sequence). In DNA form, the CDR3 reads TGTGCCAGCAGTTTATTACGGGTGACGTACCAAGAGACCCAGTACTTC. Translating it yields CASSLLRVTYQETQYF.

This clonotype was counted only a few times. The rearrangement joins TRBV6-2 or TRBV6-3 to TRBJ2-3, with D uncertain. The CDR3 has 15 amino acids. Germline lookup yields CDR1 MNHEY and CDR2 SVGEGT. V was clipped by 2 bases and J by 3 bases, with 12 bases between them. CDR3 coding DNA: TGTGCCAGCAGTTACGTGGAGTCGAGGACAGATACGCAGTATTTT. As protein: CASSYVESRTDTQYF.

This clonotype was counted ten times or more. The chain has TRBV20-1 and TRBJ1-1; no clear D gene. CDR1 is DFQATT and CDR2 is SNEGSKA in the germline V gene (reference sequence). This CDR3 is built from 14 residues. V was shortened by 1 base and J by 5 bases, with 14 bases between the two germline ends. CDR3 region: CSARVPLGETEAFF. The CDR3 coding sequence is TGCAGTGCTAGAGTCCCCTTAGGAGAAACTGAAGCTTTCTTT.

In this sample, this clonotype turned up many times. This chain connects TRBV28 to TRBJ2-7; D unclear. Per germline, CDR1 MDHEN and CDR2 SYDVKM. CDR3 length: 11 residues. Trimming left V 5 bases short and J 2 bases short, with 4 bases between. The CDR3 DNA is TGTGCCAGCAGTGCCCCCTACGAGCAGTACTTC. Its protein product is CASSAPYEQYF.

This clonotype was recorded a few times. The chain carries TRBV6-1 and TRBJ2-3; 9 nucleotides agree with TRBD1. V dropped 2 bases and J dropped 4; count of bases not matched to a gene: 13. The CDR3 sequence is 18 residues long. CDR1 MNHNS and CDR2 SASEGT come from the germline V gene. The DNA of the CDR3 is TGTGCCAGCAGTGAAATGTACAGGGGGCGGCTTTTCGCAGATACGCAGTATTTT. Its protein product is CASSEMYRGRLFADTQYF.

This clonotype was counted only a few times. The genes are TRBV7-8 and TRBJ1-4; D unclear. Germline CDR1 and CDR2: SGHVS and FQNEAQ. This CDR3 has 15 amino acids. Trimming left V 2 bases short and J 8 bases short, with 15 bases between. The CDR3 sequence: CASSLMRAKGEKLFF. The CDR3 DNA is TGTGCCAGCAGCTTAATGCGGGCTAAAGGGGAAAAACTGTTTTTT. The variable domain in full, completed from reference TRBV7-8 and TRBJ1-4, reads GAGVSQSPRYKVAKRGQDVALRCDPISGHVSLFWYQQALGQGPEFLTYFQNEAQLDKSGLPSDRFFAERPEGSVSTLKIQRTQQEDSAVYLCASSLMRAKGEKLFFGSGTQLSVL.

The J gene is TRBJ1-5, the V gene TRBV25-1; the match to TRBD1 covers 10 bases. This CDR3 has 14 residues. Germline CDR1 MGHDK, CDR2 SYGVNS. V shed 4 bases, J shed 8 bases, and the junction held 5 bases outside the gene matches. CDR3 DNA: TGTGCCAGCAGTGGTGACAGGGGGCAAGAGCCCCAGCATTTT. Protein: CASSGDRGQEPQHF.

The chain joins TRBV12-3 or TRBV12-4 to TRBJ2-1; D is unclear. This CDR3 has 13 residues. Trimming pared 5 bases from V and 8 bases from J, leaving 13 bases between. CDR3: CASSRPGRYEQFF. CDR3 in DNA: TGTGCCAGCAGTCGGCCCGGACGATATGAGCAGTTCTTC.

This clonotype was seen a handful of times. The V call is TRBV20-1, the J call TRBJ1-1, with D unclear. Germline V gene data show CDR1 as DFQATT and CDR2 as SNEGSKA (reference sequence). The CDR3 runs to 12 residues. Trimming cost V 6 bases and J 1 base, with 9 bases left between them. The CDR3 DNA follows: TGCAGTGCAAAACACCCGAACACTGAAGCTTTCTTT. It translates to CSAKHPNTEAFF.

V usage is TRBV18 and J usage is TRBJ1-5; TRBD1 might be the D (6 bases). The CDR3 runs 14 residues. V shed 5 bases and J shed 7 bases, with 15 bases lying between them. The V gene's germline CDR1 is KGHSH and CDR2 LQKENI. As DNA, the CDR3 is TGTGCCAGCTCATCCACACGGGGGCACCAGCCCCAGCATTTT. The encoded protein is CASSSTRGHQPQHF.

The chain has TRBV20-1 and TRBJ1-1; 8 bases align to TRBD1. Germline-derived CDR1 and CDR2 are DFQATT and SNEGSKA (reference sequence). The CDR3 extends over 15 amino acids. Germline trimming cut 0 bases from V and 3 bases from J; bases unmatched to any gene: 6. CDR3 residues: CSARDAGGGDTEAFF. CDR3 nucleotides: TGCAGTGCTAGAGACGCAGGGGGCGGGGACACTGAAGCTTTCTTT.

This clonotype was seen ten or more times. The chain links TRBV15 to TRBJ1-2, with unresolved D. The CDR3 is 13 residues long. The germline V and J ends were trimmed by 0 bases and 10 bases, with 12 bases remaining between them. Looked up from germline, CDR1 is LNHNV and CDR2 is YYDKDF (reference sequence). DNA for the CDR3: TGTGCCACCAGCAGAGATATTGAGGAGGACTACACCTTC. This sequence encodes CATSRDIEEDYTF.

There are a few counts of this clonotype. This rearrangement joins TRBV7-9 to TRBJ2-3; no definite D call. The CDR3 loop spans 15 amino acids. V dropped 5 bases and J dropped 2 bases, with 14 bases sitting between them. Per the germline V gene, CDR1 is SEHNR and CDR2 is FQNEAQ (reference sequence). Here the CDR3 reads CASSPPELLTDTQYF. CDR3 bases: TGTGCCAGCAGCCCGCCCGAGTTACTCACAGATACGCAGTATTTT.

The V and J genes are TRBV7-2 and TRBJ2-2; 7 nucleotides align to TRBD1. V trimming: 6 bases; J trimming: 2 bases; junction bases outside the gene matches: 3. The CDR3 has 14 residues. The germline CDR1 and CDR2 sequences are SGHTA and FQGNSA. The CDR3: CASRGTDNTGELFF. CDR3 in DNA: TGTGCCAGCAGAGGGACAGATAACACCGGGGAGCTGTTTTTT. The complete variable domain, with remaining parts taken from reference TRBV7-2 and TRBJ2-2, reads GAGVSQSPSNKVTEKGKDVELRCDPISGHTALYWYRQSLGQGLEFLIYFQGNSAPDKSGLPSDRFSAERTGGSVSTLTIQRTQQEDSAVYLCASRGTDNTGELFFGEGSRLTVL.

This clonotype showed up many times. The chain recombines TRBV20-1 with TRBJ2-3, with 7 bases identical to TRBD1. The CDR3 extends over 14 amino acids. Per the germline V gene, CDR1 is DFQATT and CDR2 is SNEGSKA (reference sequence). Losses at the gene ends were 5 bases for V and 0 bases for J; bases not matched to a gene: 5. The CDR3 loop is CSAVTGVSTDTQYF. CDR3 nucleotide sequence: TGCAGTGCTGTTACAGGGGTTAGCACAGATACGCAGTATTTT.